The clone carrying this TCR beta chain is deemed medium-sized. This sample was taken from a study of CD8+ T cells in alopecia areata. Germline V gene lookup returns CDR1 LGHNA and CDR2 YSLEER. Trimming removed 1 base from V and 4 bases from J, with 12 bases in between. This CDR3 region has 15 residues. The treatment is: oral pan-JAK inhibitor, 5-10 mg twice daily. Once RNA had been extracted, it was reverse transcribed into cDNA to act as the sequencing template. The table came from immunoSEQ multiplex PCR; TCRdb's copy has only in-frame clones and leaves some out. The sample carries some 99,000 clones, 60% to 65% recorded once.

Sequences were derived from CD8+ T cells sorted from blood, sampled at week 4, from a patient treated with tofacitinib. The sequence derives from a human donor with alopecia areata. The V gene is TRBV4-3, the J gene TRBJ2-3, with a weak D call TRBD2 (5 bases). Here the CDR3 reads CASSQGGGAADTQYF. DNA of the CDR3: TGCGCCAGCAGCCAAGGCGGAGGAGCGGCAGATACGCAGTATTTT.